This TCR beta chain was recorded in a study of cytomegalovirus exposure and HLA in healthy donors. Points from the study as a whole: Altogether, 150 to 200 TCR beta chains were recorded as cytomegalovirus-associated. In vitro assays verified that three CMV-associated chains recognized CMV antigens specifically. High specificity and sensitivity for cytomegalovirus status were reported for the classifier.

Sequenced by immunoSEQ multiplex PCR; TCRdb stores in-frame clones only, minus some. The sample lists fewer than 150,000 clones; around nine tenths were seen once. The CDR3 consists of 16 residues. V trimming: 4 bases; J trimming: 3 bases; junction bases outside the gene matches: 11. Per the germline V gene, CDR1 is LNHNV and CDR2 is YYDKDF (reference sequence). With respect to this clone: What it binds is unknown.

This TCR was sampled from a man between 18 and 35 years old in good health and CMV-seropositive. The V call is TRBV15, the J call TRBJ2-7; 8 bases fit TRBD1. The sequencing input was PBMCs. CDR3 residues: CATSKIPGTGIYEQYF. CDR3 sequence (DNA): TGTGCCACCAGCAAAATACCCGGGACAGGCATCTACGAGCAGTACTTC.